This paragraph covers one T cell receptor beta chain sequence. This entry is derived from a study of blood T cell repertoires in COVID-19. At the level of the study: Material from acute and convalescent COVID-19 was sourced from the United States, Italy and Spain. PBMCs, B-cell-depleted T cells, or T cells were the source of the cDNA or gDNA that made up the material.

The table came from immunoSEQ multiplex PCR; TCRdb's copy has only in-frame clones and leaves some out. The table has approximately 90,000 clones, around four fifths seen once; the top ten hold 3% to 4%. V was trimmed by 6 bases and J by 10 bases, leaving 15 bases between them. CDR3 length: 12 residues. The germline V gene has CDR1 LGHDT and CDR2 YNNKEL (reference sequence). This receptor was obtained from a man aged 50-60 years with acute or convalescent COVID-19. The sequenced sample was peripheral blood. The chain carries TRBV3-1 (or the pseudogene TRBV3-2) and TRBJ2-5; D not resolved. CDR3 bases: TGTGCCAGCAGGCTAAACGAATACGTCCAGTACTTC. Amino acids: CASRLNEYVQYF.